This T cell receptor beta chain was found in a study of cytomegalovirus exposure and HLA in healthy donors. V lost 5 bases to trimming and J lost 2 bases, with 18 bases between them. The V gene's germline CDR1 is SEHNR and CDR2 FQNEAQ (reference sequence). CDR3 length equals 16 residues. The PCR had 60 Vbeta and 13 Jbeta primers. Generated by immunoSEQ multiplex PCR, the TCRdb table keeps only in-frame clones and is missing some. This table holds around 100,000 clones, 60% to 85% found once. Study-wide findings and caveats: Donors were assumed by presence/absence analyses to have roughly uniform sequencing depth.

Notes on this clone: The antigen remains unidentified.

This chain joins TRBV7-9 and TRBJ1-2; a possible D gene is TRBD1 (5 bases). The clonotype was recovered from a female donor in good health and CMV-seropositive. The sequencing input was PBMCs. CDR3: CASSPDQGRVNYGYTF. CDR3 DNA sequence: TGTGCCAGCAGCCCCGACCAGGGCAGGGTAAACTATGGCTACACCTTC.